The 14 T cell receptor beta chains reported below all come from one sample, sequenced in a study of CD8 T cells in Susac syndrome. The RNA, roughly 0.45 to 1 ug, was put through reverse transcription using random hexamers. TCRdb independently ran MiXCR on the immunoSEQ multiplex PCR reads; one entry per CDR3 protein. The data hold some 160,000 distinct CDR3 sequences, with approximately 95% observed a single time. The sequenced sample consisted of CD8+ T cells from PBMCs. The receptors here all came from a human donor with multiple sclerosis.

This clonotype is a singleton in its sample. The chain recombines TRBV5-6 with TRBJ2-6, with TRBD1 matching over 9 bases. The germline V gene encodes CDR1 SGHDT and CDR2 YYEEEE. This CDR3 spans 18 amino acids. V trimming: 3 bases; J trimming: 2 bases; junction bases outside the gene matches: 9. The CDR3 DNA reads TGTGCCAGCAGCTCCATACCACAGGGGGCGGCTGGGGCCAACGTCCTGACTTTC. It encodes CASSSIPQGAAGANVLTF.

This clonotype is a singleton in its sample. The rearrangement links TRBV5-1 to TRBJ2-2; TRBD1 might be the D (5 bases). Germline CDR1 is SGHRS and CDR2 is YFSETQ. The ends were cut back, 0 bases at V and 1 base at J, with 10 bases in the middle. There are 16 residues in the CDR3. CDR3: CASSLAWQGNTGELFF. Here the CDR3 DNA reads TGCGCCAGCAGCTTGGCGTGGCAGGGGAACACCGGGGAGCTGTTTTTT. The full variable domain, with the rest looked up from reference TRBV5-1 and TRBJ2-2, is KAGVTQTPRYLIKTRGQQVTLSCSPISGHRSVSWYQQTPGQGLQFLFEYFSETQRNKGNFPGRFSGRQFSNSRSEMNVSTLELGDSALYLCASSLAWQGNTGELFFGEGSRLTVL.

The rearrangement uses TRBV15 and TRBJ1-1; D not resolved. The CDR3 has 13 residues. Germline-derived CDR1 and CDR2 are LNHNV and YYDKDF (reference sequence). V lost 3 bases to trimming and J lost 8 bases, with 13 bases between them. CDR3 DNA sequence: TGTGCCACCAGCAGCTCTAGCCGGGGAGAAGCTTTCTTT. It yields the protein CATSSSSRGEAFF. Full variable domain (remainder filled in from reference TRBV15 and TRBJ1-1): DAMVIQNPRYQVTQFGKPVTLSCSQTLNHNVMYWYQQKSSQAPKLLFHYYDKDFNNEADTPDNFQSRRPNTSFCFLDIRSPGLGDTAMYLCATSSSSRGEAFFGQGTRLTVV.

The rearrangement links TRBV7-9 to TRBJ2-4, with D possibly being TRBD1 (5 bases). Between the trimmed V and J ends, which lost 5 bases and 5 bases, there was a span of 13 bases. The CDR3 is 14 residues long. Germline loops: CDR1 SEHNR, CDR2 FQNEAQ (reference sequence). The CDR3 loop reads CASSPGQGENIQYF. The CDR3 DNA is TGTGCCAGCAGCCCCGGGCAGGGTGAAAACATTCAGTACTTC.

The CDR3 bases are TGTGCCAGCAGCTGGGGAGCGGGCAGCACAGATACGCAGTATTTT. This gives the protein CASSWGAGSTDTQYF. V usage is TRBV7-9 and J usage is TRBJ2-3; possibly TRBD2 for D (6 bases). Trimming removed 4 bases from V and 0 bases from J, with 11 bases in between. This CDR3 is 15 amino acids long. From germline, CDR1 is SEHNR and CDR2 FQNEAQ (reference sequence).

This chain uses TRBV19 with TRBJ2-7; 9 positions match TRBD1. V lost 4 bases, J lost 3 bases, and 7 bases stayed unmatched. CDR1 is LNHDA, CDR2 SQIVND, per germline (reference sequence). The CDR3 contains 15 residues. CDR3 residues: CASSTAGTGYYEQYF. The CDR3 DNA sequence: TGTGCCAGTAGTACCGCCGGGACAGGGTACTACGAGCAGTACTTC.

This chain connects TRBV2 to TRBJ2-5; TRBD2 matches 8 bases. Germline values: CDR1 SNHLY, CDR2 FYNNEI. Trimming cost V 6 bases and J 1 base; bases outside gene matches: 10. This CDR3 has 16 amino acids. The CDR3 sequence is CASRTPLAGGQETQYF. The CDR3 region has the DNA TGTGCCAGCAGAACACCCCTAGCGGGCGGCCAAGAGACCCAGTACTTC.

The chain combines TRBV28 with TRBJ2-1; D is ambiguous. Per the germline V gene, CDR1 is MDHEN and CDR2 is SYDVKM. Trimming shortened V by 4 bases and J by 9 bases, and 13 bases separated the two germline ends. This CDR3 is 13 amino acids long. CDR3 protein: CASSSESRAEQFF. The CDR3 nucleotides are TGTGCCAGCAGTTCGGAGAGTCGGGCTGAGCAGTTCTTC.

The rearrangement links TRBV7-6 to TRBJ2-1, with D unclear. Trimming removed 5 bases at V and 6 bases at J, with 11 bases between. Per the germline V gene, CDR1 is SGHVS and CDR2 is FNYEAQ. The CDR3 is 13 residues long. The DNA of the CDR3 is TGTGCCAGCAGCCCGAGTCATCCCAATGAGCAGTTCTTC. Amino acids: CASSPSHPNEQFF.

The chain uses TRBV28 and TRBJ2-7; 10 nucleotides align to TRBD2. The CDR3 consists of 16 residues. J was trimmed by 1 base and V by 1 base; bases with no gene match: 4. Germline lookup yields CDR1 MDHEN and CDR2 SYDVKM. As DNA, the CDR3 is TGTGCCAGCAGTTTATTCCTAGCGGGAGTATCCTACGAGCAGTACTTC. It is translated as CASSLFLAGVSYEQYF.

The chain combines TRBV20-1 with TRBJ2-7; TRBD2 agrees at 8 bases. From germline, CDR1 is DFQATT and CDR2 SNEGSKA (reference sequence). Losses at the gene ends were 6 bases for V and 2 bases for J; bases not matched to a gene: 12. The CDR3 runs 15 residues. Here the CDR3 reads CSARPYDGGAYEQYF. Here the CDR3 DNA reads TGCAGTGCCCGACCGTACGACGGGGGGGCCTACGAGCAGTACTTC.

The chain uses TRBV29-1 and TRBJ2-2; D ambiguous. Germline lookup yields CDR1 SQVTM and CDR2 ANQGSEA. Trimming removed 0 bases from V and 1 base from J, with 3 bases in between. The CDR3 totals 13 residues. CDR3 region: CSVEEQNTGELFF. In DNA, the CDR3 is TGCAGCGTTGAAGAACAGAACACCGGGGAGCTGTTTTTT.

The rearrangement links TRBV5-6 to TRBJ1-4; TRBD1 matches at 7 bases. V trimming: 4 bases; J trimming: 0 bases; junction bases outside the gene matches: 3. CDR1 is SGHDT, CDR2 YYEEEE, per germline. The CDR3 has 15 residues. CDR3 sequence reads: CASSRTGATNEKLFF. The DNA for the CDR3 is TGTGCCAGCAGCCGTACAGGGGCAACTAATGAAAAACTGTTTTTT.

The chain recombines TRBV2 with TRBJ1-1; unclear D gene. V was pared by 9 bases and J by 8 bases, with 10 bases between. The CDR3 loop spans 10 amino acids. CDR1 is SNHLY, CDR2 FYNNEI, per germline. The CDR3 nucleotides read TGTGCCAGGGCGGTTTCCGAAGCTTTCTTT. Encoded protein: CARAVSEAFF. The full variable domain, in which reference TRBV2 and TRBJ1-1 provide the parts outside the CDR3, is EPEVTQTPSHQVTQMGQEVILRCVPISNHLYFYWYRQILGQKVEFLVSFYNNEISEKSEIFDDQFSVERPDGSNFTLKIRSTKLEDSAMYFCARAVSEAFFGQGTRLTVV.